This entry lists 10 T cell receptor beta chains sequenced from one sample in a study of cytomegalovirus exposure and HLA in healthy donors. 13 Jbeta primers and 60 Vbeta primers were used for the PCR. The method was immunoSEQ multiplex PCR; TCRdb's version includes in-frame clones alone and lacks a portion of them. The top ten hold less than 6% of the sample, which has 110,000 or so clones, around 73% seen once. What was sequenced was PBMCs. These TCRs come from a woman in her 30s in good health and CMV-seropositive.

The rearrangement joins TRBV28 to TRBJ1-2; D gene uncertain. Between the trimmed V and J ends, which lost 3 bases and 0 bases, there was a span of 5 bases. There are 13 residues in the CDR3. CDR1 MDHEN and CDR2 SYDVKM come from the germline V gene. The CDR3 spells CASSFTANYGYTF. The CDR3 nucleotides read TGTGCCAGCAGTTTTACAGCTAACTATGGCTACACCTTC.

This chain joins TRBV5-6 and TRBJ1-5; D ambiguous. Per germline, CDR1 SGHDT and CDR2 YYEEEE. V shed 1 base and J shed 4 bases, with 6 bases lying between them. The CDR3 is 13 residues long. CDR3: CASSLYENQPQHF. CDR3 sequence (DNA): TGTGCCAGCAGCTTGTACGAGAATCAGCCCCAGCATTTT.

Only a few counts were recorded for this clone. V usage is TRBV7-3 and J usage is TRBJ2-7; 8 bases align to TRBD1. The germline CDR1 and CDR2 sequences are SGHTA and FQGTGA. The trim removed 1 base at V and 1 base at J, leaving 15 bases unmatched. The CDR3 loop spans 19 amino acids. The CDR3 loop is CASSLSPGTGPDPSYEQYF. The CDR3 DNA reads TGTGCCAGCAGCTTAAGCCCCGGGACAGGTCCCGATCCTTCCTACGAGCAGTACTTC.

The gene calls are TRBV18 and TRBJ2-7; the D gene is possibly TRBD1 (6 bases). Per the germline V gene, CDR1 is KGHSH and CDR2 is LQKENI. The ends were cut back, 4 bases at V and 4 bases at J, with 8 bases in the middle. The CDR3 runs 12 residues. As DNA, the CDR3 is TGTGCCAGCTCACTTCAGGGGTACGAGCAGTACTTC. Translating it yields CASSLQGYEQYF. Supplemented by reference TRBV18 and TRBJ2-7, the full variable domain reads NAGVMQNPRHLVRRRGQEARLRCSPMKGHSHVYWYRQLPEEGLKFMVYLQKENIIDESGMPKERFSAEFPKEGPSILRIQQVVRGDSAAYFCASSLQGYEQYFGPGTRLTVT.

The CDR3 coding sequence is TGTGCCAGCAGCCTTAATCCAAGCGGGGCCCTCCACTTT. It is translated as CASSLNPSGALHF. The chain employs TRBV5-6 and TRBJ1-6; D is unclear. The V end lost 4 bases, the J end lost 14 bases, and 16 bases lay between the germline ends. This CDR3 comprises 13 residues. CDR1 SGHDT and CDR2 YYEEEE come from the germline V gene. The full variable domain, rest sourced from reference TRBV5-6 and TRBJ1-6, is DAGVTQSPTHLIKTRGQQVTLRCSPKSGHDTVSWYQQALGQGPQFIFQYYEEEERQRGNFPDRFSGHQFPNYSSELNVNALLLGDSALYLCASSLNPSGALHFGNGTRLTVT.

The chain recombines TRBV6-6 with TRBJ1-4; TRBD1 aligns across 8 bases. The CDR3 is 14 residues long. The junction had 8 bases not matched to a gene; V was cut back by 8 bases and J by 6 bases. Looked up from germline, CDR1 is MNHNY and CDR2 is SVGAGI (reference sequence). CDR3 sequence (DNA): TGTGCCAGCTGCCTGACAGGGGTTTATGAAAAACTGTTTTTT. It codes for CASCLTGVYEKLFF.

In this sample, this clone turned up once. Other DNA sequences in the sample encode the same CDR3. V gene TRBV18 combines with J gene TRBJ1-2; D not certain. The CDR3 has 15 amino acids. The germline gives CDR1 KGHSH, CDR2 LQKENI. V was clipped by 3 bases and J by 3 bases, with 14 bases between them. CDR3: CASSPAGGPDYGYTF. The CDR3 nucleotides read TGTGCCAGCTCACCCGCCGGCGGGCCCGACTATGGCTACACCTTC.

The V and J genes are TRBV5-1 and TRBJ1-2; 9 bases map to TRBD1. After removal of 3 bases from V and 3 bases from J, the junction contained 3 bases not matched to a gene. This CDR3 spans 14 amino acids. Germline values: CDR1 SGHRS, CDR2 YFSETQ. CDR3 DNA: TGCGCCAGCAGCTCAGGGGACAGGGACTATGGCTACACCTTC. Translating gives CASSSGDRDYGYTF.

The chain is built from TRBV11-2 and TRBJ2-7; 12 bases agree with TRBD2. V was clipped by 3 bases and J by 0 bases; unmatched bases: 0. The CDR3 sequence is 15 residues long. Germline V gives CDR1 SGHAT, CDR2 FQNNGV. This chain's CDR3 is CASSLTSGGSYEQYF. The CDR3 DNA follows: TGTGCCAGCAGCTTGACTAGCGGGGGCTCCTACGAGCAGTACTTC.

This rearrangement joins TRBV6-6 to TRBJ1-5, with 7 bases aligning to TRBD1. Germline V gene lookup returns CDR1 MNHNY and CDR2 SVGAGI (reference sequence). With 6 bases clipped from V and 3 bases from J, the junction kept 11 bases outside the gene matches. The CDR3 is 16 amino acids. The CDR3 here is CASSDIWGTVNQPQHF. DNA for the CDR3: TGTGCCAGCAGCGATATTTGGGGGACAGTCAATCAGCCCCAGCATTTT.